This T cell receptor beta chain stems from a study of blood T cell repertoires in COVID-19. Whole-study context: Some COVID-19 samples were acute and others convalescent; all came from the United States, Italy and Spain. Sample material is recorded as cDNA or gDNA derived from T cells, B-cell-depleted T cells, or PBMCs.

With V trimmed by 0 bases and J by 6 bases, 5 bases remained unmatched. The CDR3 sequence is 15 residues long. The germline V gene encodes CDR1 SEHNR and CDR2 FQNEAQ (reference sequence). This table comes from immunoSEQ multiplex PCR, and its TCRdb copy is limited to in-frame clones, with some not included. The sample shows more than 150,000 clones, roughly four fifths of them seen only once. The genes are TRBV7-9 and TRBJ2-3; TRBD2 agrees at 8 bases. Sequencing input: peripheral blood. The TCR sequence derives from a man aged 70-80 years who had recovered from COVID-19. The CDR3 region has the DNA TGTGCCAGCAGCTTAGCTACTAGCGGACGGGATACGCAGTATTTT. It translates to CASSLATSGRDTQYF.